The T cell receptor beta chain under discussion was sequenced for a study of cytomegalovirus exposure and HLA in healthy donors. Trimming removed 4 bases from V and 5 bases from J, with 11 bases in between. The CDR3 is 13 amino acids. CDR1 and CDR2 (germline): SGHRS, YFSETQ. The PCR employed 60 Vbeta primers together with 13 Jbeta primers. Only in-frame clones appear in the TCRdb table, and some are missing; sequencing was by immunoSEQ multiplex PCR. The sample yields some 130,000 clones, about 83% seen once. Though probably carrying unrecorded immune exposures, donors were nominally healthy at sampling.

The sequenced sample consisted of PBMCs. The chain links TRBV5-1 to TRBJ2-3, with D perhaps TRBD2 (5 bases). The clonotype originates from a young woman in good health and CMV-seronegative. The CDR3 sequence is CASSPMGEDTQYF. The CDR3 nucleotides read TGCGCCAGCAGCCCGATGGGAGAAGATACGCAGTATTTT.